A selection of T cell receptor beta chains follows, all from one sample in a study of post-analysis software for immune sequencing data. TCRdb processed the PCR reads anew with MiXCR; each CDR3 protein has one entry. Altogether 350,000 to 450,000 distinct CDR3 sequences are present, 35% to 45% being singletons, with the ten largest covering about 7.6%. Sequencing was carried out using blood. The receptors derive from a girl between 2 and 10 years old with multiple sclerosis. Each CDR3 is given with its conserved first and last residue. A D gene is named only where the DNA matches it firmly. Size is omitted from some rows. Given values are once, few, many or a class for expanded clones.

>TRBJ1-1|TRBV20-1|-|-
CSARDRLLNTEAFF
TGCAGTGCTAGAGATCGACTGCTGAACACTGAAGCTTTCTTT
>TRBJ2-5|TRBV7-9|-|-
CASTPGSAQETQYF
TGTGCCAGCACCCCGGGGAGCGCTCAAGAGACCCAGTACTTC
>TRBJ2-5|TRBV7-3|-|-
CASGSGYLGQETQYF
TGTGCCAGCGGCTCGGGATACCTGGGGCAAGAGACCCAGTACTTC
>TRBJ2-7|TRBV3-1|-|-
CASSQLPGHLYEQYF
TGTGCCAGCAGCCAATTACCGGGACACCTCTACGAGCAGTACTTC
>TRBJ1-5|TRBV12-3/TRBV12-4|-|TRBD1
CASSPPRQGVGNQPQHF
TGTGCCAGCAGTCCCCCAAGACAGGGGGTGGGCAATCAGCCCCAGCATTTT
>TRBJ1-5|TRBV20-1|few|-
CSARAGVGYSQPQHF
TGCAGTGCTAGGGCGGGGGTCGGATACAGTCAGCCCCAGCATTTT
>TRBJ2-7|TRBV4-1|-|-
CASSQEAQRSYEQYF
TGCGCCAGCAGCCAAGAGGCTCAACGCTCCTACGAGCAGTACTTC
>TRBJ1-5|TRBV3-1|-|-
CASSQAGTTNQPQHF
TGTGCCAGCAGCCAGGCCGGGACGACCAATCAGCCCCAGCATTTT
>TRBJ2-2|TRBV7-3|-|TRBD1
CASSLTGSTGELFF
TGTGCCAGCAGCTTGACAGGGTCCACCGGGGAGCTGTTTTTT
>TRBJ1-6|TRBV27|few|-
CASSLLGQNNSPLHF
TGTGCCAGCAGTTTACTTGGGCAAAATAATTCACCCCTCCACTTT
>TRBJ2-7|TRBV5-1|-|-
CASSLVPGPTYEQYF
TGCGCCAGCAGCTTGGTTCCGGGGCCGACCTACGAGCAGTACTTC
>TRBJ2-1|TRBV20-1|-|-
CSASYGGEHNEQFF
TGCAGTGCTAGCTACGGGGGTGAGCACAATGAGCAGTTCTTC
>TRBJ2-1|TRBV10-3|-|-
CAISGFEAPWGVEQFF
TGTGCCATCAGTGGATTCGAGGCCCCATGGGGGGTTGAGCAGTTCTTC
>TRBJ2-1|TRBV4-1|-|TRBD2
CASLPTSGDRYNEQFF
TGCGCCAGCTTACCAACTAGCGGGGACCGGTACAATGAGCAGTTCTTC
>TRBJ2-1|TRBV29-1|-|-
CSAVGGAGLSYNEQFF
TGCAGCGCAGTTGGGGGAGCAGGGCTTTCCTACAATGAGCAGTTCTTC
>TRBJ2-7|TRBV7-2|few|-
CASSLAKDRTYEQYF
TGTGCCAGCAGCTTGGCCAAAGACCGAACCTACGAGCAGTACTTC
>TRBJ2-3|TRBV6-5|-|TRBD2
CASSWSGANTQYF
TGTGCCAGCAGTTGGAGCGGGGCAAATACGCAGTATTTT
>TRBJ2-3|TRBV15|once|TRBD2
CATSRGLAGAITDTQYF
TGTGCCACCAGCAGAGGGTTAGCGGGAGCCATCACAGATACGCAGTATTTT
>TRBJ1-1|TRBV20-1|-|-
CSAIGGTFKTGEAFF
TGCAGTGCTATAGGGGGGACCTTCAAAACGGGTGAAGCTTTCTTT
>TRBJ2-7|TRBV6-1|-|TRBD2
CASSEQAFSREISYEQYF
TGTGCCAGCAGTGAACAGGCGTTCTCGCGGGAGATATCCTACGAGCAGTACTTC
>TRBJ1-2|TRBV28|-|-
CASSLGLIGYTF
TGTGCCAGCAGTTTAGGGTTAATTGGCTACACCTTC
>TRBJ1-4|TRBV20-1|-|-
CSARDYKSDEKLFF
TGCAGTGCTAGAGATTACAAGTCCGATGAAAAACTGTTTTTT
>TRBJ2-7|TRBV10-3|few|TRBD1
CAISYPGQGTYEQYF
TGTGCCATCAGTTACCCGGGACAGGGAACCTACGAGCAGTACTTC
>TRBJ2-1|TRBV10-3|-|TRBD1
CASGTGLNEQFF
TGTGCCAGCGGGACAGGGCTGAATGAGCAGTTCTTC
>TRBJ2-1|TRBV12-3/TRBV12-4|-|TRBD1
CASSLMGGTGSYEQFF
TGTGCCAGCAGTTTAATGGGGGGGACAGGGAGCTACGAGCAGTTCTTC
>TRBJ2-3|TRBV28|-|TRBD2
CASSSGLAESTDTQYF
TGTGCCAGCAGTTCCGGACTAGCGGAGAGCACAGATACGCAGTATTTT
>TRBJ2-3|TRBV12-3/TRBV12-4|-|-
CASSFRRMTPTDTQYF
TGTGCCAGCAGTTTTCGTCGGATGACGCCCACAGATACGCAGTATTTT
>TRBJ2-3|TRBV7-7|-|-
CASSQGPSDTQYF
TGTGCCAGCAGCCAGGGGCCGTCGGATACGCAGTATTTT
>TRBJ1-6|TRBV20-1|-|TRBD1
CSARTGQGADSPLHF
TGCAGTGCTAGAACCGGACAGGGGGCGGATTCACCCCTCCACTTT
>TRBJ2-5|TRBV28|few|TRBD2
CATMGTSSFQETQYF
TGTGCCACCATGGGGACTAGCTCTTTCCAAGAGACCCAGTACTTC
>TRBJ1-5|TRBV20-1|few|-
CSASRQVNQPQHF
TGCAGTGCTAGTCGGCAGGTCAATCAGCCCCAGCATTTT
>TRBJ1-6|TRBV3-1|-|-
CASSQVRVAPLHF
TGTGCCAGCAGCCAAGTAAGGGTCGCACCCCTCCACTTT
>TRBJ2-7|TRBV27|few|TRBD1
CASSLAWTGPYEQYF
TGTGCCAGCAGTTTAGCATGGACAGGGCCCTACGAGCAGTACTTC
>TRBJ1-1|TRBV29-1|few|-
CSVEYVGRGGLETFF
TGCAGCGTTGAATATGTTGGCAGGGGAGGTCTCGAGACTTTCTTT
>TRBJ1-1|TRBV6-5|-|TRBD1
CASRIQGAVTEAFF
TGTGCCAGCAGGATCCAGGGGGCGGTCACTGAAGCTTTCTTT
>TRBJ2-5|TRBV28|few|TRBD2
CASSWTWAGGGETQYF
TGTGCCAGCAGTTGGACTTGGGCGGGAGGGGGAGAGACCCAGTACTTC
>TRBJ2-3|TRBV29-1|-|TRBD2
CSVVGASGYTDTQYF
TGCAGCGTTGTTGGCGCTAGCGGGTATACAGATACGCAGTATTTT
>TRBJ1-5|TRBV7-9|-|-
CASSRGQPNQPQHF
TGTGCCAGCAGCCGCGGACAGCCCAATCAGCCCCAGCATTTT
>TRBJ2-1|TRBV7-2|few|TRBD2
CASSSVSGRAYNEQFF
TGTGCCAGCAGCTCCGTTAGCGGGAGGGCCTACAATGAGCAGTTCTTC
>TRBJ1-6|TRBV11-2|-|-
CASSLAAGGYSPLHF
TGTGCCAGCAGCTTAGCTGCGGGGGGGTATTCACCCCTCCACTTT
>TRBJ2-1|TRBV29-1|few|TRBD2
CSVVTGGRGNEQFF
TGCAGCGTTGTGACTGGCGGGAGGGGCAATGAGCAGTTCTTC
>TRBJ2-7|TRBV19|few|TRBD2
CASSRPGLPYEQYF
TGTGCCAGTAGTAGGCCGGGACTACCTTACGAGCAGTACTTC
>TRBJ2-1|TRBV15|few|-
CATSRDRGLDEQFF
TGTGCCACCAGCAGAGATCGGGGGCTGGATGAGCAGTTCTTC
>TRBJ2-1|TRBV29-1|-|TRBD2
CSVIVAGGRRFF
TGCAGCGTTATAGTGGCGGGGGGGCGCCGGTTCTTC
>TRBJ1-6|TRBV5-1|-|TRBD1
CASSSGQGRALHF
TGCGCCAGCAGCTCGGGACAGGGTAGGGCCCTCCACTTT
>TRBJ2-7|TRBV20-1|-|TRBD2
CSAAGTSDFEQYF
TGCAGTGCCGCCGGGACTAGTGATTTCGAGCAGTACTTC
>TRBJ2-4|TRBV20-1|-|-
CSARMRDIQYF
TGCAGTGCTAGAATGAGGGACATTCAGTACTTC
>TRBJ2-1|TRBV29-1|-|TRBD2
CSVGRRLAEGNEQFF
TGCAGCGTTGGGAGGAGGCTAGCGGAGGGCAATGAGCAGTTCTTC
>TRBJ1-2|TRBV12-3/TRBV12-4|few|TRBD1
CASSLGTGTGYTF
TGTGCCAGCAGTTTGGGGACAGGGACGGGCTACACCTTC
>TRBJ1-2|TRBV11-2|once|TRBD1
CASSPGTVTNYGYTF
TGTGCCAGCAGCCCCGGGACAGTCACTAACTATGGCTACACCTTC
>TRBJ1-2|TRBV12-3/TRBV12-4|-|-
CASSFSIPRHGYTF
TGTGCCAGCAGTTTCTCCATTCCACGGCATGGCTACACCTTC
>TRBJ2-3|TRBV10-3|many|-
CAISELVLGKLGDTQYF
TGTGCCATCAGTGAGTTGGTTCTCGGCAAGCTTGGGGATACGCAGTATTTT